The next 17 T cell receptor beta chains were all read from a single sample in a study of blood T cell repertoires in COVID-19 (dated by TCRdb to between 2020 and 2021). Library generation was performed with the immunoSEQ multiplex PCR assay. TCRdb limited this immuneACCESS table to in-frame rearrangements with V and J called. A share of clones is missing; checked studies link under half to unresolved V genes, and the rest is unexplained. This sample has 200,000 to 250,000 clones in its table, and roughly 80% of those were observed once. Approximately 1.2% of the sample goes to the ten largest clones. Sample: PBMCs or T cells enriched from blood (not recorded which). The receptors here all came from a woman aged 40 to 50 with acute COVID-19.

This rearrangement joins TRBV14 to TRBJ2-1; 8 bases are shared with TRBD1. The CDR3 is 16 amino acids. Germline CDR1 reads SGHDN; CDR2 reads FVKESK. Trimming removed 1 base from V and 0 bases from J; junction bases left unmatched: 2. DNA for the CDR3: TGTGCCAGCAGCCAAGGGACAGGGCGCTCCTACAATGAGCAGTTCTTC. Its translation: CASSQGTGRSYNEQFF.

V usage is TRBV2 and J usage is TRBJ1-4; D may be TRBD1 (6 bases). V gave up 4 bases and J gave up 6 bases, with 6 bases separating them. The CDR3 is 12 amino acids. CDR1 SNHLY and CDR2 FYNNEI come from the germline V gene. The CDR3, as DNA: TGTGCCAGCAGTGCAGGGGATGAAAAACTGTTTTTT. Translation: CASSAGDEKLFF.

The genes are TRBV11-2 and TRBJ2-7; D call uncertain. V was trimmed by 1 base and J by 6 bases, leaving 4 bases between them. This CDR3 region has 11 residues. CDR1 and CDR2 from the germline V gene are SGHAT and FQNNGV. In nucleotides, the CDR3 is TGTGCCAGCAGCTTAGTAGTCGAGCAGTACTTC. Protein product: CASSLVVEQYF.

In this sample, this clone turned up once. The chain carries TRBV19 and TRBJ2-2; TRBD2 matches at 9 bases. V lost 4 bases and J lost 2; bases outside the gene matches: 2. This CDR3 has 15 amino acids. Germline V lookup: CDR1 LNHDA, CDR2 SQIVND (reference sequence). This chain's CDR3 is CASSRTSVNTGELFF. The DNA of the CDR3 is TGTGCCAGTAGTAGGACTAGCGTTAACACCGGGGAGCTGTTTTTT. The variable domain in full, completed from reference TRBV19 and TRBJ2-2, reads DGGITQSPKYLFRKEGQNVTLSCEQNLNHDAMYWYRQDPGQGLRLIYYSQIVNDFQKGDIAEGYSVSREKKESFPLTVTSAQKNPTAFYLCASSRTSVNTGELFFGEGSRLTVL.

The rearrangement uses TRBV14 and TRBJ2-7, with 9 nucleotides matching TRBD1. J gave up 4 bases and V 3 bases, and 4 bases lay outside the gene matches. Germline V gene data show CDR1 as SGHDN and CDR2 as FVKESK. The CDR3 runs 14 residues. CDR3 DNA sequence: TGTGCCAGCAGCCACGGACAGGGGAGGTACGAGCAGTACTTC. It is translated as CASSHGQGRYEQYF.

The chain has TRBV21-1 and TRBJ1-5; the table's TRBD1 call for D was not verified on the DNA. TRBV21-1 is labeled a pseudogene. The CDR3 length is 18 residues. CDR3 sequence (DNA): TGTGCCAGCAGCCTTTGCGTGGGCAGGGGAGATAGCAATCAGCCCCAGCATTTT. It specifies CASSLCVGRGDSNQPQHF.

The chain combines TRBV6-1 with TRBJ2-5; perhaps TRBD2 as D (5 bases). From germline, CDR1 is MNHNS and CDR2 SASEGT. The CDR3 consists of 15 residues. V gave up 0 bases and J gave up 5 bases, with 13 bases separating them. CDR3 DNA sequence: TGTGCCAGCAGTGAAGCGCACCTTCGAGGGGAGACCCAGTACTTC. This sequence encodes CASSEAHLRGETQYF.

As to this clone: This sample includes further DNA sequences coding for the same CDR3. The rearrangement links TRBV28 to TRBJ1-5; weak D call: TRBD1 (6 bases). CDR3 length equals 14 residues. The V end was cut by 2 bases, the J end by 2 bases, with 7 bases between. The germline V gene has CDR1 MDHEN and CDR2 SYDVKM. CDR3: CASSLAGGNQPQHF. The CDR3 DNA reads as TGTGCCAGCAGTTTAGCAGGGGGCAATCAGCCCCAGCATTTT. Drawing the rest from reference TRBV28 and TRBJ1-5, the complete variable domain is DVKVTQSSRYLVKRTGEKVFLECVQDMDHENMFWYRQDPGLGLRLIYFSYDVKMKEKGDIPEGYSVSREKKERFSLILESASTNQTSMYLCASSLAGGNQPQHFGDGTRLSIL.

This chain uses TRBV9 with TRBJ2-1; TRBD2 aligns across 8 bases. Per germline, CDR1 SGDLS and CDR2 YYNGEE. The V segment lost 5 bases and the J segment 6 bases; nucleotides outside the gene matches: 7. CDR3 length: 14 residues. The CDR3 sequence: CASRERESGNEQFF. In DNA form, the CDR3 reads TGTGCCAGCAGGGAGCGGGAGTCAGGCAATGAGCAGTTCTTC.

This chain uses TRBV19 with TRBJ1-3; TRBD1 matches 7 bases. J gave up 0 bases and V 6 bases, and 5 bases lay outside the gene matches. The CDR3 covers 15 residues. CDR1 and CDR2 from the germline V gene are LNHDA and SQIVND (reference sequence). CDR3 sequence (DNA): TGTGCCAGTAGGGACAGGCGAGACTCTGGAAACACCATATATTTT. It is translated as CASRDRRDSGNTIYF. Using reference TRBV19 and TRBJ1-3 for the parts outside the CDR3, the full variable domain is DGGITQSPKYLFRKEGQNVTLSCEQNLNHDAMYWYRQDPGQGLRLIYYSQIVNDFQKGDIAEGYSVSREKKESFPLTVTSAQKNPTAFYLCASRDRRDSGNTIYFGEGSWLTVV.

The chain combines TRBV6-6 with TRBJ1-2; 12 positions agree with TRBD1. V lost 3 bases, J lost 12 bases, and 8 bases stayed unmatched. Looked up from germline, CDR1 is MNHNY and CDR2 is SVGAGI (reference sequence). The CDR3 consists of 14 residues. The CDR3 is CASSYEGTGGAHTF. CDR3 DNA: TGTGCCAGCAGTTATGAGGGGACAGGGGGCGCGCACACCTTC.

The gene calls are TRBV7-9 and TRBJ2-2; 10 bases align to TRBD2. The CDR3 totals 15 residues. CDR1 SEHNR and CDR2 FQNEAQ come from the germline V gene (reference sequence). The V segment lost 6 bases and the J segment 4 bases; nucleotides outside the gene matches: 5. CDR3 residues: CASSVSGGTTGELFF. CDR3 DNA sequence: TGTGCCAGCAGTGTTAGCGGGGGGACCACCGGGGAGCTGTTTTTT.

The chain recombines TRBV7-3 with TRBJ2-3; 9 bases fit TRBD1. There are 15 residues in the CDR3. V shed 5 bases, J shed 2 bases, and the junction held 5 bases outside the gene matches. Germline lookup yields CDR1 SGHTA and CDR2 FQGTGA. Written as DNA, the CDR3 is TGTGCCAGCAGCCGCGGGACAGGGTACACAGATACGCAGTATTTT. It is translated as CASSRGTGYTDTQYF.

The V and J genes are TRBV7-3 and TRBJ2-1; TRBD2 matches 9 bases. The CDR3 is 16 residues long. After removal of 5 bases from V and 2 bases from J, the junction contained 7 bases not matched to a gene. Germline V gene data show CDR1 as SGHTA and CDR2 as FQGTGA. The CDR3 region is CASSTTSGSTYNEQFF. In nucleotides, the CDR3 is TGTGCCAGCAGCACTACTAGCGGGTCAACCTACAATGAGCAGTTCTTC.

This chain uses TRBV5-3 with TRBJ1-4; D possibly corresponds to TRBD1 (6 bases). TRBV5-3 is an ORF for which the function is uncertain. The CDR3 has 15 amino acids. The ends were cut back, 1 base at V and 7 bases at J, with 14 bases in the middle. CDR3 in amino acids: CARSLFTGSAEKLFF. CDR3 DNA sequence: TGTGCCAGAAGCTTGTTTACAGGGAGCGCTGAAAAACTGTTTTTT.

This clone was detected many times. The CDR3 sequence: CASSNNGGAYEQYF. The CDR3 coding sequence is TGTGCCAGCAGCAATAACGGGGGGGCCTACGAGCAGTACTTC. The rearrangement links TRBV7-9 to TRBJ2-7; 8 bases map to TRBD2. The germline V gene encodes CDR1 SEHNR and CDR2 FQNEAQ (reference sequence). This CDR3 is 14 amino acids long. Trimming at V came to 5 bases and at J to 2 bases, leaving 5 bases not matched to a gene.

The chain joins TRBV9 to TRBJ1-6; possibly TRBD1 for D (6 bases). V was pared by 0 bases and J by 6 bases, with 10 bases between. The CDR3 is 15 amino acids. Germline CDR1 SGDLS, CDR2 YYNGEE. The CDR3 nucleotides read TGTGCCAGCAGCGTAGACGGACAGTTTAATTCACCCCTCCACTTT. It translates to CASSVDGQFNSPLHF.